The next 4 T cell receptor beta chains were all read from a single sample in a study of PD-L1 blockade in urothelial cancer. The time point was: peripheral blood 6 weeks after treatment start. Profiling relied on immunoSEQ multiplex PCR, and the TCRdb table lists in-frame clones only, not all of them. The table shows roughly 45,000 clones, with around 80% occurring only once. The source was PBMCs, collected around atezolizumab (anti-PD-L1) treatment. Receptors originate from a man in his fifties or sixties with urothelial cancer.

The V call is TRBV5-1, the J call TRBJ2-6; 12 bases align to TRBD1. From germline, CDR1 is SGHRS and CDR2 YFSETQ. J gave up 0 bases and V 7 bases, and 2 bases lay outside the gene matches. The CDR3 loop spans 16 amino acids. The chain's CDR3 is CASGTGGSSGANVLTF. CDR3 DNA sequence: TGCGCCAGCGGGACAGGGGGCTCCTCTGGGGCCAACGTCCTGACTTTC.

The genes are TRBV28 and TRBJ1-5; D possibly corresponds to TRBD1 (5 bases). The CDR3 extends over 13 amino acids. V lost 6 bases and J 7 bases, leaving 13 bases between the germline ends. In germline, CDR1 is MDHEN, CDR2 SYDVKM. CDR3 bases: TGTGCCAGCAGGAATGACGACAGACAGCCCCAGCATTTT. It is translated as CASRNDDRQPQHF.

The V and J genes are TRBV7-9 and TRBJ2-3; TRBD1 matches at 8 bases. Trimming at V came to 5 bases and at J to 2 bases, leaving 6 bases not matched to a gene. The CDR3 spans 15 residues. The germline gives CDR1 SEHNR, CDR2 FQNEAQ (reference sequence). The CDR3 bases are TGTGCCAGCAGCCCAGGACAGGGATCCACAGATACGCAGTATTTT. Translation gives CASSPGQGSTDTQYF. Drawing the rest from reference TRBV7-9 and TRBJ2-3, the complete variable domain is DTGVSQNPRHKITKRGQNVTFRCDPISEHNRLYWYRQTLGQGPEFLTYFQNEAQLEKSRLLSDRFSAERPKGSFSTLEIQRTEQGDSAMYLCASSPGQGSTDTQYFGPGTRLTVL.

The chain recombines TRBV19 with TRBJ1-5, with a tentative D call TRBD1 (6 bases). The germline V gene has CDR1 LNHDA and CDR2 SQIVND (reference sequence). Trimming left V 6 bases short and J 5 bases short, with 14 bases between. The length of the CDR3 is 14 residues. The chain's CDR3 is CASRQTGFYQPQHF. As DNA, the CDR3 is TGTGCCAGTAGACAAACAGGGTTCTATCAGCCCCAGCATTTT.